The present TCR beta chain was sequenced within a study of shared clonotypes between healthy human individuals. Overall study results and limits: Non-shared clonotypes displayed generation probabilities falling below those of clonotypes present in all four donors.

Among the donors, all were Caucasian adults who lived in Nashville, Tennessee. In its sample, this clone was seen a few times. Its antigen is currently unknown. The V and J ends lost 3 bases and 4 bases, in that order; junction bases with no gene match: 6. CDR3 size: 14 residues. Germline CDR1 and CDR2: WSHSY and SAAADI. Measured with immunoSEQ multiplex PCR; TCRdb has only the in-frame clones, and not every one. The repertoire holds 110,000 or so clones, more than 65% seen once, with about 22% in the top ten. The sequencing sample was made of memory CD8+ T cells sorted from blood. Subset noted: CD45RO+ cells pooled with CCR7-negative TemRA cells. The V gene is TRBV10-2, the J gene TRBJ2-7, with 7 bases aligning to TRBD1. This clonotype originated in a woman in her 30s in good health. CDR3 coding DNA: TGCGCCAGCAGTGACCGCAGGGGGTTTTACGAGCAGTACTTC. Translation: CASSDRRGFYEQYF.